The sequence of this T cell receptor (beta chain) was determined in a study of cytomegalovirus exposure and HLA in healthy donors. Researchers ran the PCR with 60 Vbeta and 13 Jbeta primers. Measured with immunoSEQ multiplex PCR; TCRdb has only the in-frame clones, and not every one. The sample carries around 200,000 clones, 83% recorded once. General study points: Roughly even sequencing depth across donors was the assumption behind the presence/absence analyses. The authors enumerated 150 to 200 TCR beta chains as linked to cytomegalovirus. With high specificity and sensitivity, the classifier reportedly diagnosed cytomegalovirus status.

Every donor was a healthy person donating bone marrow. CDR3 size: 14 residues. Between the trimmed V and J ends, which lost 0 bases and 0 bases, there was a span of 3 bases. Germline assignment: CDR1 SGHNT and CDR2 YYREEE (reference sequence). Comment on this clone: Antigen unknown.

V usage is TRBV5-4 and J usage is TRBJ1-4, with no clear D. This clonotype was obtained from a girl aged 10 to 17 in good health and CMV-seronegative. Sequenced: PBMCs. As DNA, the CDR3 is TGTGCCAGCAGCTTGGTTACAACTAATGAAAAACTGTTTTTT. Its translation: CASSLVTTNEKLFF.